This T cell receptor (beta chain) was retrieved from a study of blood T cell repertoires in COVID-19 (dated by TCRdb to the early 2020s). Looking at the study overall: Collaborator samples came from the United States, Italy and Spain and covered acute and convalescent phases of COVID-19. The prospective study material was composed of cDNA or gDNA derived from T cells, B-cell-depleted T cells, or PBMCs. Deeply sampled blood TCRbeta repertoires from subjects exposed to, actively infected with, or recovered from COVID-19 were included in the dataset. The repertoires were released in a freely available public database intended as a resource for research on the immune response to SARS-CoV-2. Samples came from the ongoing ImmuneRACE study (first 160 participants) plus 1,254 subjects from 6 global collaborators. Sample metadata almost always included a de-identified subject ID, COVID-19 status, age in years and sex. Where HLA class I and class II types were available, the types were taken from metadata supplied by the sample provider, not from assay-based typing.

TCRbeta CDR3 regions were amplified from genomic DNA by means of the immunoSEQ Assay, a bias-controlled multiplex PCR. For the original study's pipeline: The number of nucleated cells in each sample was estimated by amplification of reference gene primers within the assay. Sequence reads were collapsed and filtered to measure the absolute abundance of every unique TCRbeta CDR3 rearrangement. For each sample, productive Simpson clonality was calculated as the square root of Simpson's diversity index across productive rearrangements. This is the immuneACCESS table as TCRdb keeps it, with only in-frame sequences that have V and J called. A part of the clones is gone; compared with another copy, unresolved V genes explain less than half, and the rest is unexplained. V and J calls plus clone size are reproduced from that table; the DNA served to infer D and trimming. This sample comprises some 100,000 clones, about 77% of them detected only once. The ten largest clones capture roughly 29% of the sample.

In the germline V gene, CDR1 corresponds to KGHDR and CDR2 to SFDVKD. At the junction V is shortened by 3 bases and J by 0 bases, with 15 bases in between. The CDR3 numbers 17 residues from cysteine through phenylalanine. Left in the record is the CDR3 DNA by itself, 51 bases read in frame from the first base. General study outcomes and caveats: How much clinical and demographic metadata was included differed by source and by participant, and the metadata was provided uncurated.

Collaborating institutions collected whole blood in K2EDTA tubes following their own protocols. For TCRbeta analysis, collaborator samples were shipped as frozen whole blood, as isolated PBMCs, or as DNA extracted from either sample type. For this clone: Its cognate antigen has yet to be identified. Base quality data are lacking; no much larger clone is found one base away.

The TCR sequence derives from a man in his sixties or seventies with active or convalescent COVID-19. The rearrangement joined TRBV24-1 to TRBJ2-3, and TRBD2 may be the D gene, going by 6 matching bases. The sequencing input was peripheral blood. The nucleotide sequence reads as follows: TGTGCCACCAGTGATGTAGCGGAGGCAGCTAGCACAGATACGCAGTATTTT. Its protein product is CATSDVAEAASTDTQYF.